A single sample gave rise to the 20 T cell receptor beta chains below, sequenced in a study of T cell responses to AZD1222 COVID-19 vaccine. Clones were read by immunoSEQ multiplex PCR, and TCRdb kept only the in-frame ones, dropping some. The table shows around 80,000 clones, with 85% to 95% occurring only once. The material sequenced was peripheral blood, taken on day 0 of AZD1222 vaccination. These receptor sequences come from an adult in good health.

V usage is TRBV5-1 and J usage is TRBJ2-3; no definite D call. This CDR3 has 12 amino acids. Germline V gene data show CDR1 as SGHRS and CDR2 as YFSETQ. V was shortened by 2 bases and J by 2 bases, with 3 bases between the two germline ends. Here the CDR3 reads CASSFHTDTQYF. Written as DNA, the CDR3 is TGCGCCAGCAGCTTCCACACAGATACGCAGTATTTT.

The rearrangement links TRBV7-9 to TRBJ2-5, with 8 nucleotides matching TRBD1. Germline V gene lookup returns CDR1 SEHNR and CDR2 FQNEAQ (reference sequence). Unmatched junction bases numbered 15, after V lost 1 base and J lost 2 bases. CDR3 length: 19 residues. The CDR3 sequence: CASSLDPGGLIRGQETQYF. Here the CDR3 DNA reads TGTGCCAGCAGCTTAGATCCAGGGGGCTTAATTCGTGGGCAAGAGACCCAGTACTTC.

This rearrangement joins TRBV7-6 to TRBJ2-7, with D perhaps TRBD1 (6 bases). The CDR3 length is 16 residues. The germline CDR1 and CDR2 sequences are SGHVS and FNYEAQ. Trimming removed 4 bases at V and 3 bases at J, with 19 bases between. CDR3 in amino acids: CASSSGAPGNIYEQYF. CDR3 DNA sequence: TGTGCCAGCAGCTCAGGGGCGCCGGGGAATATCTACGAGCAGTACTTC.

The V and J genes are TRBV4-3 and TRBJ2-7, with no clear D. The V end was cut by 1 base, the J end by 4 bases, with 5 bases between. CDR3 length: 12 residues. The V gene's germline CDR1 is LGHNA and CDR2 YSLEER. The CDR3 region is CASSQGGYEQYF. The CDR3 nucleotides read TGCGCCAGCAGCCAAGGCGGATACGAGCAGTACTTC.

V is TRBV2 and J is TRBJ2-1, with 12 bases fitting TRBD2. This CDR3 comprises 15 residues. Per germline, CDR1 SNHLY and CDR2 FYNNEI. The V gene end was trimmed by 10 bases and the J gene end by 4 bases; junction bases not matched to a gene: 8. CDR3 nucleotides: TGTGCCACCCTCGGGGGGACTAGCGGGTACAATGAGCAGTTCTTC. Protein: CATLGGTSGYNEQFF.

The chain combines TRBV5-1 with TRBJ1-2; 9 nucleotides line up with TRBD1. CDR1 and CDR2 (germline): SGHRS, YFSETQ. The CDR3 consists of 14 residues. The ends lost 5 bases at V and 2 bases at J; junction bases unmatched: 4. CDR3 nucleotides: TGCGCCAGCAGGATCACAGGGGGCAACTATGGCTACACCTTC. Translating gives CASRITGGNYGYTF.

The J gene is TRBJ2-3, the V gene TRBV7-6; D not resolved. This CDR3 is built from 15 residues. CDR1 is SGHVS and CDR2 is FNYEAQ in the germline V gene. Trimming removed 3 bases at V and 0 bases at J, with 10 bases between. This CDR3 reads CASSLDFGSTDTQYF. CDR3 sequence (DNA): TGTGCCAGCAGCTTGGATTTCGGAAGCACAGATACGCAGTATTTT.

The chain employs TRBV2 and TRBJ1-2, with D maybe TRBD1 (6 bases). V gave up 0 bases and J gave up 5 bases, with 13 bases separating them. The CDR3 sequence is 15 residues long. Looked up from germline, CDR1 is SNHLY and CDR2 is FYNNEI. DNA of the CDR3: TGTGCCAGCAGTGAAGCGCGGGGACATTATTATGGCTACACCTTC. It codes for CASSEARGHYYGYTF.

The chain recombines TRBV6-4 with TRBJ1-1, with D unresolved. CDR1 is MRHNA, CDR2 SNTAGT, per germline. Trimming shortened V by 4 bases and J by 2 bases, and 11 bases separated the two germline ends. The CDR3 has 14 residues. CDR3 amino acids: CASSASPGNTEAFF. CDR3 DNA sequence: TGTGCCAGCAGTGCCTCACCGGGTAACACTGAAGCTTTCTTT.

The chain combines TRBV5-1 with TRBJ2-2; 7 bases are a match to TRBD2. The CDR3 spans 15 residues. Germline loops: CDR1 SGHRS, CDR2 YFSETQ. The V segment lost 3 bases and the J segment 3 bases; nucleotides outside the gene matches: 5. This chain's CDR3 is CASSSTRGYTGELFF. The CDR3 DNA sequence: TGCGCCAGCAGCTCGACGCGGGGGTACACCGGGGAGCTGTTTTTT. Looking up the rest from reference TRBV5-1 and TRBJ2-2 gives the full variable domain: KAGVTQTPRYLIKTRGQQVTLSCSPISGHRSVSWYQQTPGQGLQFLFEYFSETQRNKGNFPGRFSGRQFSNSRSEMNVSTLELGDSALYLCASSSTRGYTGELFFGEGSRLTVL.

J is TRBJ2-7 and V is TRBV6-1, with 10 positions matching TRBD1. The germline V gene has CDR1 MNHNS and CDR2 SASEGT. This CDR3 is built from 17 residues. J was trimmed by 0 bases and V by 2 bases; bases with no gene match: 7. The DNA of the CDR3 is TGTGCCAGCAGTGAAAGGACAGGGGGGATGGGCTCCTACGAGCAGTACTTC. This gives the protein CASSERTGGMGSYEQYF.

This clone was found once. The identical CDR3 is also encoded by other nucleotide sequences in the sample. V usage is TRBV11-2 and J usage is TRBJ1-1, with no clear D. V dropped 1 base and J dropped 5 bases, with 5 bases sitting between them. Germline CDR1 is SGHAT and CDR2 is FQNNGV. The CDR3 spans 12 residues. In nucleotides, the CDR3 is TGTGCCAGCAGCTTAGCGGGTACTGAAGCTTTCTTT. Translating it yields CASSLAGTEAFF.

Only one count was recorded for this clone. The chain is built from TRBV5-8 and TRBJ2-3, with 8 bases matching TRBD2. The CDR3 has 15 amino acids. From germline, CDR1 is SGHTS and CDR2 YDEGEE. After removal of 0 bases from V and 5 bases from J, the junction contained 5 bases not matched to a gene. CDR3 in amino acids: CASSLDGGARDTQYF. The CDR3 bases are TGTGCCAGCAGCTTGGACGGGGGGGCCAGAGATACGCAGTATTTT.

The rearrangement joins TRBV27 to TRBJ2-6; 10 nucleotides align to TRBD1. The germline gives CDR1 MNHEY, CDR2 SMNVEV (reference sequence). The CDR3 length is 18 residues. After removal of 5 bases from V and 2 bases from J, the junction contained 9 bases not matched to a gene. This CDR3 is CASSAIRDRGPGANVLTF. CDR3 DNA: TGTGCCAGCAGTGCAATCCGGGACAGGGGTCCTGGGGCCAACGTCCTGACTTTC.

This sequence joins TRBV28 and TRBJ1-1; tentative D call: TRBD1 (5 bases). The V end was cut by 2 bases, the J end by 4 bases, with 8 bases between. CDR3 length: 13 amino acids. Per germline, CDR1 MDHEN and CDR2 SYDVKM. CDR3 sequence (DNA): TGTGCCAGCAGTTTAGGGGGGGGCACTGAAGCTTTCTTT. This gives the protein CASSLGGGTEAFF.

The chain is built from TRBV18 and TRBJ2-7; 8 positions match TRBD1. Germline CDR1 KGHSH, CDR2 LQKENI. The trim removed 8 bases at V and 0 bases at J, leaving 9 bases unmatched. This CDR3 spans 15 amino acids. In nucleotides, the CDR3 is TGTGCCAGCGCGACGGGGGACAGGACCTCCTACGAGCAGTACTTC. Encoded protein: CASATGDRTSYEQYF.

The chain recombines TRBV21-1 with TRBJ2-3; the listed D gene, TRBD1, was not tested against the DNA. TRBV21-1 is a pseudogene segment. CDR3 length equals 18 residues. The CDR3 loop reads CASSKNYRGSVGTDTQYF. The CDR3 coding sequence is TGTGCCAGCAGCAAAAACTACAGGGGGTCAGTTGGGACAGATACGCAGTATTTT.

CDR3 sequence reads: CASSQRPSGGRTDTQYF. The CDR3 coding sequence is TGTGCCAGCAGCCAACGTCCTAGCGGGGGACGCACAGATACGCAGTATTTT. The chain uses TRBV2 and TRBJ2-3; 10 bases agree with TRBD2. The CDR3 spans 17 residues. Per germline, CDR1 SNHLY and CDR2 FYNNEI. Trimming took 6 bases from V and 1 from J; bases not matched to a gene: 10.

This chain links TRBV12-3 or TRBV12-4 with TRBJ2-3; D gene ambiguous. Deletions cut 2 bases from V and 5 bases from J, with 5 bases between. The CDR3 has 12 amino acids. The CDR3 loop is CASSLYGDTQYF. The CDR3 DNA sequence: TGTGCCAGCAGTTTATACGGAGATACGCAGTATTTT.

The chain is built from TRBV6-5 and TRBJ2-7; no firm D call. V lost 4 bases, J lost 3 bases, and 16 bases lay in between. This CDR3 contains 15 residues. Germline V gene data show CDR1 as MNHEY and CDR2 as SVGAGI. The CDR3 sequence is CASSSGPGWGYEQYF. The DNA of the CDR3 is TGTGCCAGCAGTTCCGGGCCTGGTTGGGGCTACGAGCAGTACTTC.